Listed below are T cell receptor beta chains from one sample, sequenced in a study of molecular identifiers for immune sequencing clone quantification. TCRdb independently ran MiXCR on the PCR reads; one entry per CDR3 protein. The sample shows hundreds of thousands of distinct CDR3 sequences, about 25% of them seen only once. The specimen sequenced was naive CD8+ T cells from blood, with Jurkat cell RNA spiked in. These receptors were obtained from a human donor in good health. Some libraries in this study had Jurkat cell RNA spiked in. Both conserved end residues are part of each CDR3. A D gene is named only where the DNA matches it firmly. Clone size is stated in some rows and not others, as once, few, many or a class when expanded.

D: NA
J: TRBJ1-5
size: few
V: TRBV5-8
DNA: TGTGCCAGCAGCTTGGGCACTGGGGGAGGTCAGCCCCAGCATTTT
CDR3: CASSLGTGGGQPQHF

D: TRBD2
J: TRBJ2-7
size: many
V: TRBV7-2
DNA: TGTGCCAGCAGCTGGGGACTAGCGGGAGCAGGGGAGCAGTACTTC
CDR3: CASSWGLAGAGEQYF

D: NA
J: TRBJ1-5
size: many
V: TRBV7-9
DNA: TGTGCCAGCAGCTTAGACAGGATCAATCAGCCCCAGCATTTT
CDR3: CASSLDRINQPQHF

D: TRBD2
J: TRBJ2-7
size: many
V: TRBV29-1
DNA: TGCAGCGTTGAAGATTACGGGACTAGCGGGAGCTACGAGCAGTACTTC
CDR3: CSVEDYGTSGSYEQYF

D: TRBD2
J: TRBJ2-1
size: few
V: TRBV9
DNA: TGTGCCAGCAGCGCAGTAGCGGGACCCCACAGTGAGCAGTTCTTC
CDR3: CASSAVAGPHSEQFF

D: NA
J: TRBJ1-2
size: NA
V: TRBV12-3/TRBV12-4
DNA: TGTGCCAGCACCGTTTTCGGACACTCTCAAGAAGGCTATGGCTACACCTTC
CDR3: CASTVFGHSQEGYGYTF

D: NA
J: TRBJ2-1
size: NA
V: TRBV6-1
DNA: TGTGCCAGCAGTACGCCCACAGGGAACTACTACAATGAGCAGTTCTTC
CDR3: CASSTPTGNYYNEQFF

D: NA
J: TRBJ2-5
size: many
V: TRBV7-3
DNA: TGTGCCAGCAGCTTACAGGCATTGGACCAAGAGACCCAGTACTTC
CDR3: CASSLQALDQETQYF

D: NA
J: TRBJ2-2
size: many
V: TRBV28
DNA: TGTGCCAGCAGTAAGGACACCGGGGAGCTGTTTTTT
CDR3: CASSKDTGELFF

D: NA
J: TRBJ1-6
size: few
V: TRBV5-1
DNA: TGCGCCAGCAGCATCGGGGGCGGTTCACCCCTCCACTTT
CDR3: CASSIGGGSPLHF

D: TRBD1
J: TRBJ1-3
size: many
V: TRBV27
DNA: TGTGCCAGCAGTCCCGACAGGGAACACAACACCATATATTTT
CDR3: CASSPDREHNTIYF

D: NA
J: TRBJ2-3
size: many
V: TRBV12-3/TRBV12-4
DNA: TGTGCCAGCAGTATATCAGACGCTAGCACAGATACGCAGTATTTT
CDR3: CASSISDASTDTQYF

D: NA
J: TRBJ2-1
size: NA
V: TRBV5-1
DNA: TGCGCCAGCAGCTTGGCGGACTGGAGCTCCTACAATGAGCAGTTCTTC
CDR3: CASSLADWSSYNEQFF

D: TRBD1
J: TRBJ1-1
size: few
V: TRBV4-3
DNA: TGCGCCAGCAGCCAAGATTCAGGGGGATGGAACACTGAAGCTTTCTTT
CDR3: CASSQDSGGWNTEAFF

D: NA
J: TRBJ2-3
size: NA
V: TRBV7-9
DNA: TGTGCCAGCAGCTTAGCAACTAGCCATCGCGCAGATACGCAGTATTTT
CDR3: CASSLATSHRADTQYF

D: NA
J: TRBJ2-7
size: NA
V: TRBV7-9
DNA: TGTGCCAGCAGCCCCAGGATGGGGGAGCAGGGGTTCGACGAGCAGTACTTC
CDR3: CASSPRMGEQGFDEQYF

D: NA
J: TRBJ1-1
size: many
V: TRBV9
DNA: TGTGCCAGCAGCCCCCCCTCGGACCACACTGAAGCTTTCTTT
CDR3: CASSPPSDHTEAFF

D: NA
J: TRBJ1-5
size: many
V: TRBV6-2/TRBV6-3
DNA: TGTGCCAGCAGTTTCCCCCCGTATCAGCCCCAGCATTTT
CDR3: CASSFPPYQPQHF

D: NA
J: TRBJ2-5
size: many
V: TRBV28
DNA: TGTGCCAGCTCCCTCAGGGGGGCTGGGGAGACCCAGTACTTC
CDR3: CASSLRGAGETQYF

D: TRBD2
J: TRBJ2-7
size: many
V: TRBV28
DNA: TGTGCCAGCAGTTTTCGTGGGACTACGTCCTACGAGCAGTACTTC
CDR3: CASSFRGTTSYEQYF

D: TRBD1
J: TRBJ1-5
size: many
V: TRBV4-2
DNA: TGTGCCAGCAGCCAAGCGGAGACAGGGAATCAGCCCCAGCATTTT
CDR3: CASSQAETGNQPQHF

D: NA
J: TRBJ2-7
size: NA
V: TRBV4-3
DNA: TGCGCCAGCAGCCAAGGTCCGGGGGTTGACTGCGAGCAGTACTTC
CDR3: CASSQGPGVDCEQYF

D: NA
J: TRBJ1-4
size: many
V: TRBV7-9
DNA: TGTGCCAGCAACAGGGCGAATGAAAAACTGTTTTTT
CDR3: CASNRANEKLFF

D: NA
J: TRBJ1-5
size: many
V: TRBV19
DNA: TGTGCCAGTACGGAGGCCTATAGCAATCAGCCCCAGCATTTT
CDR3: CASTEAYSNQPQHF

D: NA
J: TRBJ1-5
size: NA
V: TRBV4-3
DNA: TGCGCCAGCAGCCCTGGATGGAGCAGGGAAGGACGGCCCCAGCATTTT
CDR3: CASSPGWSREGRPQHF